The T cell receptor (beta chain) under discussion was sequenced for a study of OX40 agonist ivuxolimab in advanced cancers. Measured with immunoSEQ multiplex PCR; TCRdb has only the in-frame clones, and not every one. The sample contains tens of thousands of clones, approximately 91% of which appear only once. CDR1 and CDR2 (germline): SGDLS, YYNGEE. Unmatched junction bases numbered 10, after V lost 0 bases and J lost 3 bases. The CDR3 has 17 residues. This sequence originates from an adult with an advanced solid tumor such as melanoma, head and neck, liver or kidney cancer. Sequenced material: CD4+ or CD8+ T cells sorted from blood, taken in a trial of the OX40 agonist ivuxolimab. The chain combines TRBV9 with TRBJ2-7; 9 positions match TRBD2. The DNA for the CDR3 is TGTGCCAGCAGCGTAGGATCGGCTAGCGGGATGAACTACGAGCAGTACTTC. As protein: CASSVGSASGMNYEQYF.